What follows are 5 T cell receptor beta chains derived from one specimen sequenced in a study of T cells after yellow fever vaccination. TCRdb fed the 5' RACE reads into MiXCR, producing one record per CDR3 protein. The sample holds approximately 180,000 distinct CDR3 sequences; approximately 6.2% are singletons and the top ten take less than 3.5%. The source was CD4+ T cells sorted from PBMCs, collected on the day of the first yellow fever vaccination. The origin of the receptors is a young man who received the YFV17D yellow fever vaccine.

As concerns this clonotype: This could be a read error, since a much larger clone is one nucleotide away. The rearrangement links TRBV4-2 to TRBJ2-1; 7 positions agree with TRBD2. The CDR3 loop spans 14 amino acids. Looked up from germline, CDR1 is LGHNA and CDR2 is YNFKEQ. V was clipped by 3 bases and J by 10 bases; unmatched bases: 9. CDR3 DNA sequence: TGTGCCAGCAGCCATGGACTAGAAGGCAAGGAGCAGTTCTTC. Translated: CASSHGLEGKEQFF.

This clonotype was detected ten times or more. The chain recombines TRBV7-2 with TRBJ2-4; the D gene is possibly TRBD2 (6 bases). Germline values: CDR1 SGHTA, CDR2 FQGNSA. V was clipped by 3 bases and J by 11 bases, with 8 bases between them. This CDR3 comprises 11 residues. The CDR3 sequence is CASSFREVQYF. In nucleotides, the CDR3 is TGTGCCAGCAGCTTCAGGGAGGTTCAGTACTTC.

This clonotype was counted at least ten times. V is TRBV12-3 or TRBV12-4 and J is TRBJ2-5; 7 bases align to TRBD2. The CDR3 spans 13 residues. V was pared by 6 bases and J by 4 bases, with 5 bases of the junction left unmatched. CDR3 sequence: CASRSGLRETQYF. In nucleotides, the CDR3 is TGTGCCAGCAGATCGGGACTAAGAGAGACCCAGTACTTC.

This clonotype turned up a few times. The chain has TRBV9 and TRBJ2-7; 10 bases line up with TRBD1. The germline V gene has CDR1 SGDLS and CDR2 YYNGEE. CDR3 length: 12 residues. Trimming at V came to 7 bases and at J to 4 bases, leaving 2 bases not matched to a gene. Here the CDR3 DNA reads TGTGCCAGCCCGGGACAGGGGTACGAGCAGTACTTC. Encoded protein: CASPGQGYEQYF.

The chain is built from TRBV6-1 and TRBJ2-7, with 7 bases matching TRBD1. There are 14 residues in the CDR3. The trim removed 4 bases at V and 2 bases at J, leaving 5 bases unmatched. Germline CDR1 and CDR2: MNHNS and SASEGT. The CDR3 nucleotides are TGTGCCAGCAGTGCGACAGGGCACACCTACGAGCAGTACTTC. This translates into CASSATGHTYEQYF.